These 22 T cell receptor beta chains were sequenced from one sample in a study of long-term antiretroviral therapy in people with HIV. The libraries were made with immunoSEQ v3.0 at survey level. Assay used: immunoSEQ multiplex PCR; TCRdb lists only in-frame clones, some missing. This sample has about 10,000 clones, with 75% to 85% found just once. Sequenced here: unsorted PBMCs, sampled 0.7 years after starting antiretroviral therapy. These receptors were taken from a middle-aged man with HIV.

This clone appeared a few times. The chain employs TRBV7-8 and TRBJ2-7; D ambiguous. The CDR3 consists of 12 residues. Germline CDR1 SGHVS, CDR2 FQNEAQ. V was trimmed by 2 bases and J by 6 bases, leaving 8 bases between them. The CDR3 reads CASSLLRPEQYF. As DNA, the CDR3 is TGTGCCAGCAGCTTACTCAGACCCGAGCAGTACTTC.

The chain has TRBV7-3 and TRBJ2-5; TRBD1 aligns across 7 bases. Losses at the gene ends were 2 bases for V and 5 bases for J; bases not matched to a gene: 5. There are 14 residues in the CDR3. The germline CDR1 and CDR2 sequences are SGHTA and FQGTGA. CDR3 bases: TGTGCCAGCAGCTTAGCCTCGACAGGGGAGACCCAGTACTTC. This gives the protein CASSLASTGETQYF.

This chain uses TRBV10-3 with TRBJ1-5; D remains ambiguous. Germline loops: CDR1 ENHRY, CDR2 SYGVKD. This CDR3 is 12 amino acids long. The V end was cut by 2 bases, the J end by 4 bases, with 3 bases between. As DNA, the CDR3 is TGTGCCATCAGTGAGACTAATCAGCCCCAGCATTTT. Residues: CAISETNQPQHF.

This clone was recorded a few times. The chain employs TRBV7-7 and TRBJ2-2, with 11 bases matching TRBD2. The germline CDR1 and CDR2 sequences are SSHAT and FNYEAQ (reference sequence). This CDR3 spans 18 amino acids. Trimming removed 4 bases from V and 0 bases from J; junction bases left unmatched: 7. This CDR3 reads CASSSRTSGQTNTGELFF. The CDR3 nucleotides read TGTGCCAGCAGCTCCCGGACTAGCGGGCAAACGAACACCGGGGAGCTGTTTTTT.

The chain employs TRBV6-5 and TRBJ1-2, with D perhaps TRBD1 (5 bases). The V gene lost 1 base and the J gene lost 8 bases, with 17 bases spanning the gap. CDR3 length: 15 amino acids. Germline lookup yields CDR1 MNHEY and CDR2 SVGAGI. As DNA, the CDR3 is TGTGCCAGCAGTTACTTTGGACGGGACGGAGAGGGCTACACCTTC. Its protein product is CASSYFGRDGEGYTF.

CDR3 protein: CASSPGQGAYEQYF. CDR3 sequence (DNA): TGTGCCAGTAGTCCTGGACAGGGGGCCTACGAGCAGTACTTC. The rearrangement joins TRBV19 to TRBJ2-7; TRBD1 matches 10 bases. Germline CDR1 LNHDA, CDR2 SQIVND (reference sequence). The V and J ends lost 5 bases and 2 bases, in that order; junction bases with no gene match: 3. This CDR3 region has 14 residues.

The CDR3 nucleotides are TGTGCCACCGACCCTACTAGGGGCCCCAAGACCCAGTACTTC. Protein: CATDPTRGPKTQYF. V and J are TRBV2 and TRBJ2-5; the D call may be TRBD1 or TRBD2 (5 bases each). Trimming shortened V by 10 bases and J by 6 bases, and 21 bases separated the two germline ends. The CDR3 runs to 14 residues. Germline V lookup: CDR1 SNHLY, CDR2 FYNNEI.

This clone was seen more than once but under ten times. J is TRBJ1-5 and V is TRBV2; 9 positions match TRBD1. Looked up from germline, CDR1 is SNHLY and CDR2 is FYNNEI. Trimming cost V 6 bases and J 5 bases; bases outside gene matches: 5. The CDR3 consists of 14 residues. CDR3 loop: CASRRDRDDQPQHF. CDR3 DNA sequence: TGTGCCAGCAGGAGGGACAGGGATGATCAGCCCCAGCATTTT.

The rearrangement joins TRBV28 to TRBJ2-3; 7 bases match TRBD2. Per the germline V gene, CDR1 is MDHEN and CDR2 is SYDVKM. The CDR3 loop spans 17 amino acids. The V segment lost 4 bases and the J segment 0 bases; nucleotides outside the gene matches: 10. The DNA of the CDR3 is TGTGCCAGCAGTTGGTTGGCGACTAGCCCCAGCACAGATACGCAGTATTTT. Translated, it gives CASSWLATSPSTDTQYF.

This clone was recorded a few times. CDR3 DNA: TGTGCCAGCAGCTTAGAGAGGGCTAGCGCAGATACGCAGTATTTT. Translating it yields CASSLERASADTQYF. The rearrangement links TRBV11-2 to TRBJ2-3; tentative D call: TRBD2 (6 bases). The CDR3 totals 15 residues. Trimming cost V 0 bases and J 4 bases, with 11 bases left between them. Germline lookup yields CDR1 SGHAT and CDR2 FQNNGV.

The chain employs TRBV6-1 and TRBJ1-5; a weak D match, TRBD1 (5 bases). CDR1 and CDR2 from the germline V gene are MNHNS and SASEGT. The CDR3 is 14 residues long. V was clipped by 4 bases and J by 5 bases, with 12 bases between them. The CDR3 region has the DNA TGTGCCAGCAGTGTACGTGTCAGGGATCAGCCCCAGCATTTT. Its translation: CASSVRVRDQPQHF.

V and J are TRBV18 and TRBJ2-5; D is undetermined. The CDR3 spans 15 residues. Germline values: CDR1 KGHSH, CDR2 LQKENI. Trimming left V 0 bases short and J 4 bases short, with 12 bases between. CDR3 bases: TGTGCCAGCTCACCACCGATTTTACTCGGAGAGACCCAGTACTTC. The encoded protein is CASSPPILLGETQYF.

The rearrangement joins TRBV27 to TRBJ2-7; 12 positions agree with TRBD2. The CDR3 sequence is 16 residues long. Germline V lookup: CDR1 MNHEY, CDR2 SMNVEV (reference sequence). Trimming cost V 8 bases and J 0 bases; bases outside gene matches: 8. The CDR3: CASLGTSGPHSYEQYF. CDR3 bases: TGTGCCAGCCTCGGGACTAGCGGGCCCCACTCCTACGAGCAGTACTTC.

The chain recombines TRBV19 with TRBJ2-7, with 7 bases that match TRBD1. CDR1 and CDR2 from the germline V gene are LNHDA and SQIVND (reference sequence). Trimming at V came to 6 bases and at J to 1 base, leaving 6 bases not matched to a gene. This CDR3 contains 14 residues. The chain's CDR3 is CASRGTADSYEQYF. The CDR3 DNA sequence: TGTGCCAGTAGAGGGACAGCGGATTCCTACGAGCAGTACTTC.

The CDR3: CASSYSLAGFAGELFF. In nucleotides, the CDR3 is TGTGCCAGCAGTTACTCGCTGGCAGGGTTCGCCGGGGAGCTGTTTTTT. V usage is TRBV6-5 and J usage is TRBJ2-2; a weak D match, TRBD1 (5 bases). Trimming left V 0 bases short and J 6 bases short, with 14 bases between. Germline CDR1 MNHEY, CDR2 SVGAGI. The CDR3 extends over 16 amino acids.

This clone was found once. The rearrangement joins TRBV7-2 to TRBJ2-1; 7 bases match TRBD2. The V and J ends lost 2 bases and 5 bases, in that order; junction bases with no gene match: 6. This CDR3 has 15 amino acids. Germline V gives CDR1 SGHTA, CDR2 FQGNSA. The CDR3 sequence: CASSLTGTTNNEQFF. For the CDR3, the DNA is TGTGCCAGCAGCTTAACCGGGACTACCAACAATGAGCAGTTCTTC.

The V and J genes are TRBV6-1 and TRBJ2-2; 7 nucleotides agree with TRBD2. Germline-derived CDR1 and CDR2 are MNHNS and SASEGT. Trimming cost V 2 bases and J 3 bases; bases outside gene matches: 0. The CDR3 extends over 14 amino acids. Here the CDR3 reads CASSELADTGELFF. The CDR3 DNA sequence: TGTGCCAGCAGTGAACTAGCGGACACCGGGGAGCTGTTTTTT.

This clone was counted a single time. J is TRBJ2-7 and V is TRBV14; either TRBD1 or TRBD2 may supply D (5 bases each). The CDR3 consists of 15 residues. Germline CDR1 reads SGHDN; CDR2 reads FVKESK. Trimming shortened V by 0 bases and J by 6 bases, and 15 bases separated the two germline ends. As DNA, the CDR3 is TGTGCCAGCAGCCAAGATGGACATTGGGGGACCGAGCAGTACTTC. Its translation: CASSQDGHWGTEQYF.

The chain is built from TRBV7-9 and TRBJ2-3; D is uncertain. Germline V gene sequence: CDR1 SEHNR, CDR2 FQNEAQ (reference sequence). The germline V and J ends were trimmed by 5 bases and 0 bases, with 9 bases remaining between them. This CDR3 is 14 amino acids long. CDR3 sequence: CASSRDQSTDTQYF. The CDR3, as DNA: TGTGCCAGCAGCCGTGACCAGAGCACAGATACGCAGTATTTT.

The chain links TRBV2 to TRBJ2-7, with TRBD1 matching 10 bases. This CDR3 has 14 residues. V shed 6 bases and J 6 bases; nucleotides not matched to a gene: 8. Germline V gene lookup returns CDR1 SNHLY and CDR2 FYNNEI. The CDR3 region has the DNA TGTGCCAGCAGCGCCGGGACAGGGGATTTCGAGCAGTACTTC. Amino acid sequence: CASSAGTGDFEQYF.

The chain uses TRBV7-3 and TRBJ2-2; 9 positions agree with TRBD2. CDR1 is SGHTA, CDR2 FQGTGA, per germline. J lost 7 bases, V lost 5 bases, and 11 bases had no gene match. The length of the CDR3 is 16 residues. The chain's CDR3 is CASSRSLAGKVGELFF. As DNA, the CDR3 is TGTGCCAGCAGCAGAAGTCTAGCGGGAAAGGTCGGGGAGCTGTTTTTT. The complete variable domain, with remaining parts taken from reference TRBV7-3 and TRBJ2-2, reads GAGVSQTPSNKVTEKGKYVELRCDPISGHTALYWYRQSLGQGPEFLIYFQGTGAADDSGLPNDRFFAVRPEGSVSTLKIQRTERGDSAVYLCASSRSLAGKVGELFFGEGSRLTVL.

This chain joins TRBV4-3 and TRBJ2-1; TRBD1 agrees at 8 bases. CDR3 size: 13 residues. CDR1 LGHNA and CDR2 YSLEER come from the germline V gene. J gave up 5 bases and V 8 bases, and 5 bases lay outside the gene matches. The CDR3 region has the DNA TGCGCCAGCGGACAGGGTATGGACAATGAGCAGTTCTTC. Protein: CASGQGMDNEQFF.